This T cell receptor (beta chain) appears in the sequencing data of a study of T-cell reconstitution after alpha-beta-depleted transplantation in children. Whole-study results and caveats: Several hundred expanded graft clones reportedly gave rise to the alpha-beta T cells present about two months after transplant. It was surviving recipient T cells and thymic progenitors that gave some patients high TCRbeta diversity at day 60. Once a year had passed after transplant, T-cell counts and diversity came mostly from newly produced T cells.

This clonotype appeared once. Antigen specificity is unknown. Researchers prepared the TCRbeta library using unique molecular identifiers, the study reports. Via MiXCR, TCRdb re-called the PCR reads, giving one row per CDR3 protein. In the table there are tens of thousands of distinct CDR3 sequences, approximately 46% of which are singletons. CDR1 and CDR2 from the germline V gene are SGHDN and FVKESK. V was cut by 4 bases and J by 3 bases, with 13 bases left in between. This CDR3 comprises 15 residues. The gene calls are TRBV14 and TRBJ2-1; D ambiguous. The TCR was taken from a male patient under 18 who had a stem cell transplant for acute lymphoblastic leukemia, so the T cells may come from the graft donor. The source was PBMCs, mostly from graft donor cells, collected 360 days after TCRalphabeta/CD19-depleted stem cell transplant. The CDR3 coding sequence is TGTGCCAGCAGCCCAGGCAATTACCGCTACAATGAGCAGTTCTTC. Amino acids: CASSPGNYRYNEQFF.